This TCR beta chain was recorded in a study of T cell responses to AZD1222 COVID-19 vaccine (dated by TCRdb to the early 2020s). Turning to the overall study: TCR sequencing covered over 230 trial participants: 207 given two doses of AZD1222 and 26 given two doses of MenACWY control vaccine. Enrollment into the trials was organized by age into subgroups of 18-55, 56-69 and 70-plus years, and those subgroups contained approximately 160, 26 and 62 TCR-sequenced participants, respectively.

V and J are truncated by 4 bases and 0 bases respectively, leaving an intervening sequence of 9 bases. Looking up the germline V gene (reference sequence) yields CDR1 SEHNR and CDR2 FQNEAQ. Spanning cysteine to phenylalanine, the CDR3 consists of 14 amino acids. The retained sequence is limited to the CDR3, 42 bases, with the frame set at the first base. Explained via the paper, the time point label denotes: about 28 days (+/-7) after the second vaccine dose. According to the study, the label for this sample's treatment or condition signals: meningococcal conjugate vaccine given as trial control. Vaccinee samples were obtained from the UK trials COV001 and COV002, which included a single-blind randomized controlled phase 2/3 trial of AZD1222 (ChAdOx1 nCoV-19) in healthy adults. For TCRbeta chain sequencing, PBMC samples from trial participants were taken at day 0 and at day 28 after the second dose.

In the case of this clone: Its antigen is unknown. The record has no base qualities; no much larger clone is one base away.

The full study reports these points: Participants were mostly white British, with more females than males. The authors suggested clonal diversity may have been underestimated. Because no samples from the day 14 peak response were available, repertoires could be characterized only after the peak T cell response. The 56-69-year group was small, and its depth increase did not reach significance, likely because of low power. The vaccine-associated CD4 TCRs covered the entire spike protein, and the dominant responses fell in regions 160-218 and 743-854. Conclusions about previously exposed vaccinees are limited, since just 6 or 7 AZD1222 recipients were seropositive for SARS-CoV-2 at baseline. Epitopes outside the regions mutated in the B.1.351 and B.1.1.7 variants were reportedly recognized by nearly half of the unique spike-specific TCRs. After two AZD1222 doses, both the breadth and the depth of spike-specific TCRs were significantly higher than at day 0 and than in MenACWY recipients.

The CDR3 regions of human TCRbeta chains were analyzed by immunosequencing. Under the source paper's analysis protocol: Repertoire TCRs were matched against a reference library of SARS-CoV-2-specific TCRs generated with the MIRA antigen-specificity platform. Breadth was defined as the fraction of unique TCRs that were SARS-CoV-2-associated, and depth was defined as the fraction of total T cells that were SARS-CoV-2-associated. Each spike-specific TCR was assigned to its reactive spike region and to a CD4 or CD8 class using the MIRA data. Log10-transformed breadth and depth values were compared by one-way ANOVA with Sidak's multiple comparisons tests. Entries here come from immuneACCESS through TCRdb and include only in-frame sequences with V and J called. Some clones fail to appear in such tables; in the studies checked, an unresolved V gene covers under half of the shortfall, and the cause of the remainder is unknown. The V and J calls and the clone size are those of that table, but D and trimming were determined from the DNA. Within this sample are about 76,000 clones, with over 65% of them counted one time only. The ten largest account for approximately 30% of the sample.

This receptor was identified in an adult who received the MenACWY meningococcal vaccine as a control. Recombination connected TRBV7-9 to TRBJ1-2, with no confident D gene call. This specimen consisted of peripheral blood, obtained 28 days after the second dose of the MenACWY control vaccine. Here is the DNA: TGTGCCAGCAGCTGGGAATCAGCTAACTATGGCTACACCTTC. Translated, it gives CASSWESANYGYTF.